One and the same sample provided the 30 T cell receptor beta chains below, sequenced in a study of T cell repertoires in cytomegalovirus infection. These receptors' targets are unknown. TCRdb re-analysed the reads in MiXCR, keeping a single row per CDR3 protein. Of about 270,000 distinct CDR3 sequences in the sample, about 20% were seen once. The sample was cultured PBMCs, taken from culture after CMV antigen stimulation. These receptors all come from a human donor in good health (CMV status not recorded). Some clones in this sample may be carry-over from other donors' samples.

This chain uses TRBV20-1 with TRBJ2-1; no reliable D call. The V end was cut by 3 bases, the J end by 8 bases, with 5 bases between. Germline CDR1 and CDR2: DFQATT and SNEGSKA (reference sequence). This CDR3 is built from 10 residues. The CDR3 protein is CSASWDEQFF. CDR3 bases: TGCAGTGCTAGTTGGGATGAGCAGTTCTTC.

This clonotype was picked up a small number of times. The gene calls are TRBV7-6 and TRBJ1-5; no definite D call. V was trimmed by 1 base and J by 0 bases, leaving 4 bases between them. CDR1 and CDR2 (germline): SGHVS, FNYEAQ. CDR3 size: 14 residues. For the CDR3, the DNA is TGTGCCAGCAGCTTAGGGAATAGCAATCAGCCCCAGCATTTT. Protein product: CASSLGNSNQPQHF.

The chain couples TRBV4-1 to TRBJ2-2, with a possible D match to TRBD2 (5 bases). Germline V gene sequence: CDR1 MGHRA, CDR2 YSYEKL. The CDR3 is 16 amino acids. Trimming left V 3 bases short and J 2 bases short, with 13 bases between. This CDR3 reads CASSQIAKDNTGELFF. DNA for the CDR3: TGCGCCAGCAGCCAGATAGCGAAAGATAACACCGGGGAGCTGTTTTTT.

The gene calls are TRBV6-1 and TRBJ2-6; D is unclear. From germline, CDR1 is MNHNS and CDR2 SASEGT. With 2 bases removed from V and 0 bases from J, the gap between germline ends came to 8 bases. The CDR3 sequence is 16 residues long. The CDR3 nucleotides are TGTGCCAGCAGTGAACAGCTAATCTCTGGGGCCAACGTCCTGACTTTC. This codes for CASSEQLISGANVLTF.

V and J are TRBV7-9 and TRBJ2-2, with D hard to call. The CDR3 is 15 amino acids. Germline V gene data show CDR1 as SEHNR and CDR2 as FQNEAQ (reference sequence). V was clipped by 5 bases and J by 0 bases, with 10 bases between them. DNA of the CDR3: TGTGCCAGCAGCCACTCTCTCGCGAACACCGGGGAGCTGTTTTTT. Its protein product is CASSHSLANTGELFF.

Many counts were recorded for this clonotype. The chain is built from TRBV7-8 and TRBJ2-1; TRBD2 matches at 8 bases. V was clipped by 4 bases and J by 0 bases; unmatched bases: 5. Germline CDR1 is SGHVS and CDR2 is FQNEAQ. The CDR3 runs 16 residues. Here the CDR3 reads CASSSGTSYSYNEQFF. CDR3 in DNA: TGTGCCAGCAGCTCGGGGACTAGTTACTCCTACAATGAGCAGTTCTTC.

This chain connects TRBV2 to TRBJ1-5; TRBD1 matches at 7 bases. This CDR3 spans 15 amino acids. The germline CDR1 and CDR2 sequences are SNHLY and FYNNEI. Trimming took 4 bases from V and 2 from J; bases not matched to a gene: 5. The chain's CDR3 is CASSVTGTGNQPQHF. The CDR3 nucleotides are TGTGCCAGCAGTGTAACCGGGACAGGCAATCAGCCCCAGCATTTT.

The chain links TRBV28 to TRBJ1-5; 7 nucleotides agree with TRBD1. Trimming cost V 5 bases and J 1 base; bases outside gene matches: 2. CDR3 size: 14 residues. Looked up from germline, CDR1 is MDHEN and CDR2 is SYDVKM. This CDR3 is CASSARGSNQPQHF. The CDR3 DNA follows: TGTGCCAGCAGTGCCAGGGGGAGCAATCAGCCCCAGCATTTT. Looking up the rest from reference TRBV28 and TRBJ1-5 gives the full variable domain: DVKVTQSSRYLVKRTGEKVFLECVQDMDHENMFWYRQDPGLGLRLIYFSYDVKMKEKGDIPEGYSVSREKKERFSLILESASTNQTSMYLCASSARGSNQPQHFGDGTRLSIL.

A few counts support this clonotype. Here the CDR3 reads CASSSQGGRAHEQFF. The CDR3 DNA follows: TGTGCCAGTAGTTCCCAGGGCGGGAGGGCCCATGAGCAGTTCTTC. The V and J genes are TRBV19 and TRBJ2-1, with TRBD2 matching 9 bases. Germline V gives CDR1 LNHDA, CDR2 SQIVND (reference sequence). The CDR3 length is 15 residues. Unmatched junction bases numbered 10, after V lost 5 bases and J lost 8 bases.

The chain employs TRBV6-5 and TRBJ2-1, with TRBD2 as a possible D gene (5 bases). This CDR3 comprises 18 residues. Germline V gene sequence: CDR1 MNHEY, CDR2 SVGAGI. V lost 0 bases to trimming and J lost 0 bases, with 15 bases between them. The CDR3 DNA follows: TGTGCCAGCAGTTACTCGTTTCGAGGGCTAGCCTCCTACAATGAGCAGTTCTTC. It specifies CASSYSFRGLASYNEQFF.

The chain uses TRBV7-2 and TRBJ1-2, with D possibly matching TRBD1 (6 bases). Trimming removed 5 bases at V and 6 bases at J, with 16 bases between. Germline V gene sequence: CDR1 SGHTA, CDR2 FQGNSA. The CDR3 has 14 residues. The CDR3 DNA reads TGTGCCAGCAGCCCCCGGACAGCCCTTAATGGCTACACCTTC. Protein sequence: CASSPRTALNGYTF.

Many counts were recorded for this clonotype. The chain is built from TRBV7-2 and TRBJ2-1; 7 positions match TRBD2. The V segment lost 6 bases and the J segment 4 bases; nucleotides outside the gene matches: 9. The germline V gene encodes CDR1 SGHTA and CDR2 FQGNSA. This CDR3 has 15 amino acids. This CDR3 reads CASSPTSVGYNEQFF. CDR3 DNA sequence: TGTGCCAGCAGTCCTACTAGCGTCGGGTACAATGAGCAGTTCTTC. Together with reference TRBV7-2 and TRBJ2-1, the CDR3 gives the full variable domain: GAGVSQSPSNKVTEKGKDVELRCDPISGHTALYWYRQSLGQGLEFLIYFQGNSAPDKSGLPSDRFSAERTGGSVSTLTIQRTQQEDSAVYLCASSPTSVGYNEQFFGPGTRLTVL.

The chain carries TRBV19 and TRBJ2-4; no clear D gene. The germline V and J ends were trimmed by 5 bases and 1 base, with 12 bases remaining between them. Germline V gene data show CDR1 as LNHDA and CDR2 as SQIVND (reference sequence). The CDR3 totals 15 residues. In DNA form, the CDR3 reads TGTGCCAGTAGTTCCCTACCAAACGCCAAAAACATTCAGTACTTC. Protein product: CASSSLPNAKNIQYF.

A few counts support this clonotype. The chain uses TRBV6-2 or TRBV6-3 and TRBJ1-1, with TRBD1 as a possible D gene (5 bases). Trimming removed 2 bases at V and 3 bases at J, with 13 bases between. The CDR3 extends over 15 amino acids. CDR1 is MNHEY, CDR2 SVGEGT, per germline. The DNA for the CDR3 is TGTGCCAGCAGTTACAGAGGGGTAGGGGACACTGAAGCTTTCTTT. Translating gives CASSYRGVGDTEAFF.

The table lists this clonotype with many counts. The chain couples TRBV7-3 to TRBJ1-1; 7 bases line up with TRBD1. This CDR3 is 16 amino acids long. Germline V gene sequence: CDR1 SGHTA, CDR2 FQGTGA. With V trimmed by 6 bases and J by 4 bases, 14 bases remained unmatched. Here the CDR3 DNA reads TGTGCCAGCAGACCTCGACAGGGTACGGGTAGCACTGAAGCTTTCTTT. Its protein is CASRPRQGTGSTEAFF.

This chain uses TRBV7-2 with TRBJ1-1; D remains ambiguous. The CDR3 length is 15 residues. Per germline, CDR1 SGHTA and CDR2 FQGNSA. The germline V and J ends were trimmed by 1 base and 1 base, with 10 bases remaining between them. CDR3 sequence: CASSLGSFGNTEAFF. The CDR3 region has the DNA TGTGCCAGCAGCTTAGGATCTTTTGGGAACACTGAAGCTTTCTTT.

This clonotype was counted at least ten times. This sequence joins TRBV2 and TRBJ2-7; a possible D gene is TRBD2 (5 bases). Trimming pared 4 bases from V and 2 bases from J, leaving 15 bases between. This CDR3 is built from 15 residues. The V gene's germline CDR1 is SNHLY and CDR2 FYNNEI. The CDR3 DNA sequence: TGTGCCAGCAGTGCTATCCCCGGGGTAACCTACGAGCAGTACTTC. Translation: CASSAIPGVTYEQYF.

This clonotype was detected ten times or more. The rearrangement uses TRBV5-4 and TRBJ2-5, with D perhaps TRBD1 (5 bases). Between the trimmed V and J ends, which lost 4 bases and 4 bases, there was a span of 11 bases. The CDR3 runs 13 residues. Looked up from germline, CDR1 is SGHNT and CDR2 is YYREEE (reference sequence). CDR3 DNA sequence: TGTGCCAGCAGCCGCGTTAGGGGAGAGACCCAGTACTTC. Translation gives CASSRVRGETQYF.

This clonotype was recorded a few times. The chain joins TRBV7-9 to TRBJ2-7; D is unresolved. V was cut by 2 bases and J by 5 bases, with 7 bases left in between. The CDR3 consists of 12 residues. The germline CDR1 and CDR2 sequences are SEHNR and FQNEAQ (reference sequence). CDR3 sequence (DNA): TGTGCCAGCAGCTTACGAGACGACGAGCAGTACTTC. It yields the protein CASSLRDDEQYF.

Worth noting for this clonotype: This may be a read error, as it is one base from a much larger clone. The rearrangement links TRBV27 to TRBJ1-2; D not resolved. The CDR3 length is 13 residues. Germline CDR1 MNHEY, CDR2 SMNVEV (reference sequence). V shed 2 bases and J shed 2 bases, with 6 bases lying between them. The CDR3: CASSLQANYGYTF. Written as DNA, the CDR3 is TGTGCCAGCAGTTTACAGGCCAACTATGGCTACACCTTC.

This clonotype was counted between two and nine times. The CDR3 nucleotides read TGTGCCAGCAGCTTAATTACAGAGACCTACGAGCAGTACTTC. Its protein product is CASSLITETYEQYF. The J gene is TRBJ2-7, the V gene TRBV7-2; D is uncertain. Trimming stripped 2 bases from V and 2 bases from J, with 10 bases between. Germline CDR1 SGHTA, CDR2 FQGNSA. The CDR3 totals 14 residues. Full variable domain (rest looked up from reference TRBV7-2 and TRBJ2-7): GAGVSQSPSNKVTEKGKDVELRCDPISGHTALYWYRQSLGQGLEFLIYFQGNSAPDKSGLPSDRFSAERTGGSVSTLTIQRTQQEDSAVYLCASSLITETYEQYFGPGTRLTVT.

There are a few counts of this clonotype. The genes are TRBV7-6 and TRBJ2-1, with 7 bases lining up with TRBD2. This CDR3 has 12 residues. Trimming took 5 bases from V and 8 from J; bases not matched to a gene: 3. CDR1 SGHVS and CDR2 FNYEAQ come from the germline V gene. The chain's CDR3 is CASSPAGDEQFF. In DNA, the CDR3 is TGTGCCAGCAGCCCGGCGGGGGATGAGCAGTTCTTC.

This clonotype was observed at least ten times. The J gene is TRBJ2-4, the V gene TRBV7-2, with D possibly being TRBD1 (6 bases). The CDR3 sequence is 15 residues long. Deletions cut 5 bases from V and 6 bases from J, with 17 bases between. Germline loops: CDR1 SGHTA, CDR2 FQGNSA. For the CDR3, the DNA is TGTGCCAGCAGCACAGATATCTGGGGGCGAAACATTCAGTACTTC. Amino acids: CASSTDIWGRNIQYF.

This clonotype was detected a few times. This chain uses TRBV11-1 with TRBJ2-1, with 10 bases that match TRBD1. Trimming cost V 0 bases and J 5 bases; bases outside gene matches: 7. Germline V gene lookup returns CDR1 SGHAT and CDR2 FQDESV (reference sequence). The CDR3 consists of 17 residues. In nucleotides, the CDR3 is TGTGCCAGCAGCTTAGCGCGGGACAGGGGTTTGCACAATGAGCAGTTCTTC. Translated, it gives CASSLARDRGLHNEQFF.

The V call is TRBV19, the J call TRBJ1-1; D might be TRBD1 (6 bases). V lost 4 bases and J lost 1, with 13 bases in between. Germline CDR1 and CDR2: LNHDA and SQIVND (reference sequence). CDR3 length: 15 amino acids. The CDR3 reads CASSKQGSGNTEAFF. The CDR3 DNA sequence: TGTGCCAGTAGTAAACAGGGTTCGGGGAACACTGAAGCTTTCTTT.

The genes are TRBV11-2 and TRBJ2-3; D is perhaps TRBD2 (5 bases). There are 16 residues in the CDR3. Trimming took 4 bases from V and 0 from J, leaving 14 bases between them. Germline CDR1 and CDR2: SGHAT and FQNNGV. Here the CDR3 reads CASSSWSGSSTDTQYF. The DNA for the CDR3 is TGTGCCAGCAGCTCATGGTCGGGGTCTAGCACAGATACGCAGTATTTT.

This clonotype turned up a few times. This sequence joins TRBV19 and TRBJ1-1, with D unresolved. Trimming pared 5 bases from V and 0 bases from J, leaving 13 bases between. CDR1 is LNHDA, CDR2 SQIVND, per germline (reference sequence). The CDR3 has 15 residues. CDR3 amino acids: CASSYRQRMNTEAFF. CDR3 bases: TGTGCCAGTAGTTATAGGCAGAGAATGAACACTGAAGCTTTCTTT.

The chain joins TRBV2 to TRBJ1-5; TRBD1 matches at 8 bases. This CDR3 spans 15 amino acids. Germline V gene sequence: CDR1 SNHLY, CDR2 FYNNEI. V lost 6 bases, J lost 4 bases, and 8 bases stayed unmatched. The CDR3 coding sequence is TGTGCCAGCAGCGGACAGGGAGGGGGGAATCAGCCCCAGCATTTT. This codes for CASSGQGGGNQPQHF.

This clonotype was counted at least ten times. CDR3 nucleotides: TGTGCCAGCAGCTCGGGCTATGGCTACACCTTC. Its protein product is CASSSGYGYTF. This rearrangement joins TRBV11-3 to TRBJ1-2; D unclear. V lost 4 bases, J lost 4 bases, and 4 bases lay in between. Per germline, CDR1 SGHNT and CDR2 YENEEA. The CDR3 is 11 amino acids.

This clonotype showed up just once. The chain links TRBV2 to TRBJ1-5; D gene uncertain. V shed 4 bases and J shed 5 bases, with 6 bases lying between them. Germline CDR1 SNHLY, CDR2 FYNNEI. The CDR3 is made up of 12 amino acids. The CDR3, as DNA: TGTGCCAGCAGTGCGACGGATCAGCCCCAGCATTTT. Protein: CASSATDQPQHF.